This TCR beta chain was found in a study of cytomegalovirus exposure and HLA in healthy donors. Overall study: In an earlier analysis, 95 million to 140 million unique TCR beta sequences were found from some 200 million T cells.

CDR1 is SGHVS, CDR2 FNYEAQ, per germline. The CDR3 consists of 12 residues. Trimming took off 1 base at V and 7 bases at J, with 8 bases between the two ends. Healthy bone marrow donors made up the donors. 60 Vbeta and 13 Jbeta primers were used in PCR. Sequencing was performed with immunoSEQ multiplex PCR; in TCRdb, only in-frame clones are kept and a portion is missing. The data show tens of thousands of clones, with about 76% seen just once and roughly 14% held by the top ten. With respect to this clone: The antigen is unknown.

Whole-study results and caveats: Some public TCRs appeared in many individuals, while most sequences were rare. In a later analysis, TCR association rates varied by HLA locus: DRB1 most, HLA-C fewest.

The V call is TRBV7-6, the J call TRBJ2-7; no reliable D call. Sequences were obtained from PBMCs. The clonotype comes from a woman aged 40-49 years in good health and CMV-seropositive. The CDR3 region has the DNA TGTGCCAGCAGCTTAGTGTCGAGTGAGCAGTACTTC. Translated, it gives CASSLVSSEQYF.